This TCR beta chain was documented in a study of control samples from healthy donors and cancer patients. Assay: immunoSEQ multiplex PCR; the TCRdb copy retains only in-frame clones and omits some. Of roughly 70,000 clones listed, about 94% were seen once; the top ten hold roughly 3%. The CDR3 length is 12 residues. The junction had 2 bases not matched to a gene; V was cut back by 4 bases and J by 9 bases. CDR1 and CDR2 (germline): SGHDN, FVKESK. This clonotype was sampled from a woman aged 30 to 39 in good health. This chain links TRBV14 with TRBJ1-3; 8 nucleotides line up with TRBD1. Sequenced input: blood. The CDR3 protein is CASSPGGVTIYF. In DNA form, the CDR3 reads TGTGCCAGCAGCCCAGGGGGCGTCACCATATATTTT.